Below, 23 T cell receptor beta chains from the same sample are listed, as sequenced in a study of blood T cell repertoires in COVID-19. Clones were read by immunoSEQ multiplex PCR, and TCRdb kept only the in-frame ones, dropping some. The sample records roughly 52,000 clones, roughly 90% being singletons. Material for sequencing was peripheral blood. The origin of the receptors is a human donor in a cohort sampled during active COVID-19.

The V and J genes are TRBV6-1 and TRBJ2-1; 9 nucleotides align to TRBD2. CDR1 is MNHNS and CDR2 is SASEGT in the germline V gene. There are 16 residues in the CDR3. The V gene end was trimmed by 0 bases and the J gene end by 6 bases; junction bases not matched to a gene: 6. CDR3 residues: CASSEARRGGANEQFF. The CDR3 DNA follows: TGTGCCAGCAGTGAAGCGAGGCGCGGGGGGGCCAATGAGCAGTTCTTC.

The chain is built from TRBV3-1 (or the pseudogene TRBV3-2) and TRBJ1-2; D gene uncertain. V lost 0 bases and J 4 bases, leaving 9 bases between the germline ends. From germline, CDR1 is LGHDT and CDR2 YNNKEL (reference sequence). This CDR3 is 14 amino acids long. In DNA form, the CDR3 reads TGTGCCAGCAGCCAAGAAGCTCAAAGCTATGGCTACACCTTC. This encodes CASSQEAQSYGYTF.

This clone has more than one count but fewer than ten. Here the CDR3 DNA reads TGTGCCAGCAGTTACGAGATTACCTACGAGCAGTACTTC. This gives the protein CASSYEITYEQYF. V and J are TRBV6-2 or TRBV6-3 and TRBJ2-7; unclear D gene. This CDR3 has 13 residues. Trimming removed 2 bases from V and 2 bases from J, with 7 bases in between. The germline V gene has CDR1 MNHEY and CDR2 SVGEGT.

The chain is built from TRBV9 and TRBJ2-7, with D perhaps matching TRBD1 (5 bases). V was clipped by 0 bases and J by 3 bases, with 13 bases between them. The CDR3 runs to 15 residues. CDR1 is SGDLS, CDR2 YYNGEE, per germline. The CDR3 sequence: CASSVASGPIYEQYF. The DNA for the CDR3 is TGTGCCAGCAGCGTAGCATCAGGGCCCATCTACGAGCAGTACTTC.

Only one count was recorded for this clone. This rearrangement joins TRBV28 to TRBJ1-2; 7 bases match TRBD1. The CDR3 runs to 15 residues. V trimming: 5 bases; J trimming: 2 bases; junction bases outside the gene matches: 8. Germline V lookup: CDR1 MDHEN, CDR2 SYDVKM. In DNA, the CDR3 is TGTGCCAGCAGTCGGGTGACAGGGCAAAACTATGGCTACACCTTC. Residues: CASSRVTGQNYGYTF.

This chain connects TRBV23-1 to TRBJ1-4; D unresolved. TRBV23-1 is an ORF for which the function is uncertain. Trimming left V 6 bases short and J 7 bases short, with 9 bases between. CDR3 length: 12 residues. CDR3: CASRFRREKLFF. The CDR3 nucleotides read TGCGCCAGCAGGTTCAGGCGTGAAAAACTGTTTTTT.

The J gene is TRBJ2-7, the V gene TRBV6-6, with 7 bases lining up with TRBD2. The CDR3 is 15 residues long. The V segment lost 3 bases and the J segment 6 bases; nucleotides outside the gene matches: 11. The germline CDR1 and CDR2 sequences are MNHNY and SVGAGI (reference sequence). The CDR3 reads CASSYREGVRGEQYF. The DNA of the CDR3 is TGTGCCAGCAGTTATAGGGAGGGCGTTAGGGGCGAGCAGTACTTC.

This clone appeared once. The chain joins TRBV6-2 or TRBV6-3 to TRBJ2-7; TRBD1 matches 8 bases. This CDR3 region has 16 residues. Per germline, CDR1 MNHEY and CDR2 SVGEGT. J gave up 2 bases and V 2 bases, and 8 bases lay outside the gene matches. The chain's CDR3 is CASSYNSGTGPYEQYF. The CDR3 DNA sequence: TGTGCCAGCAGTTACAATTCGGGGACAGGTCCCTACGAGCAGTACTTC.

V is TRBV2 and J is TRBJ2-2, with D unclear. Per the germline V gene, CDR1 is SNHLY and CDR2 is FYNNEI. Trimming cost V 7 bases and J 0 bases, with 9 bases left between them. CDR3 length equals 14 residues. As DNA, the CDR3 is TGTGCCAGCACTCCGGTAACGAACACCGGGGAGCTGTTTTTT. It translates to CASTPVTNTGELFF.

This chain connects TRBV7-2 to TRBJ2-7; TRBD2 is a possible D gene (5 bases). Germline-derived CDR1 and CDR2 are SGHTA and FQGNSA. This CDR3 is 13 amino acids long. V lost 5 bases and J 1 base, leaving 9 bases between the germline ends. In DNA, the CDR3 is TGTGCCAGCAGCACTAGTCGGTCCTACGAGCAGTACTTC. Translated: CASSTSRSYEQYF.

The CDR3 coding sequence is TGCGCCAGCAGCTTGGCCGGTCAGGGGAACACTGAAGCTTTCTTT. Encoded protein: CASSLAGQGNTEAFF. This chain uses TRBV5-1 with TRBJ1-1; tentatively, D is TRBD1 (5 bases). V was shortened by 0 bases and J by 1 base, with 10 bases between the two germline ends. Germline V gene lookup returns CDR1 SGHRS and CDR2 YFSETQ. This CDR3 is built from 15 residues.

V gene TRBV11-2 combines with J gene TRBJ1-2, with a weak D call TRBD1 (5 bases). Germline V CDR1 and CDR2: SGHAT, FQNNGV. This CDR3 contains 14 residues. The ends were cut back, 4 bases at V and 4 bases at J, with 13 bases in the middle. CDR3 residues: CASSWGGEAYGYTF. The CDR3 nucleotides read TGTGCCAGCAGCTGGGGGGGGGAAGCCTATGGCTACACCTTC.

The chain recombines TRBV7-9 with TRBJ1-3; the match to TRBD1 covers 8 bases. The V gene's germline CDR1 is SEHNR and CDR2 FQNEAQ (reference sequence). The V segment lost 5 bases and the J segment 0 bases; nucleotides outside the gene matches: 9. There are 17 residues in the CDR3. CDR3 in amino acids: CASSPDRAKYSGNTIYF. CDR3 DNA sequence: TGTGCCAGCAGCCCGGACAGGGCCAAATACTCTGGAAACACCATATATTTT.

The rearrangement joins TRBV28 to TRBJ2-2, with TRBD1 identical over 9 bases. From germline, CDR1 is MDHEN and CDR2 SYDVKM. V shed 2 bases, J shed 6 bases, and the junction held 4 bases outside the gene matches. The CDR3 extends over 15 amino acids. CDR3 protein: CASSLGDRVSGELFF. Written as DNA, the CDR3 is TGTGCCAGCAGTTTAGGGGACAGGGTCTCCGGGGAGCTGTTTTTT.

The DNA for the CDR3 is TGCGCCAGCAGCCTTACTTACCGGGACAGAGTGAATTCACCCCTCCACTTT. Protein: CASSLTYRDRVNSPLHF. The chain joins TRBV4-1 to TRBJ1-6, with TRBD1 matching 7 bases. The J segment lost 7 bases and the V segment lost 4 bases, leaving 13 bases of the junction unmatched. The CDR3 is 17 residues long. CDR1 is MGHRA and CDR2 is YSYEKL in the germline V gene.

This clone was recorded only once. CDR3 sequence reads: CASSPTGTTGELFF. Written as DNA, the CDR3 is TGTGCCAGCAGCCCGACAGGGACTACCGGGGAGCTGTTTTTT. The chain has TRBV3-1 (or the pseudogene TRBV3-2) and TRBJ2-2, with D possibly matching TRBD1 (7 bases). The CDR3 has 14 amino acids. Trimming cost V 4 bases and J 5 bases, with 11 bases left between them. Germline CDR1 and CDR2: LGHDT and YNNKEL (reference sequence).

The chain employs TRBV30 and TRBJ2-7; 9 bases align to TRBD2. V trimming: 2 bases; J trimming: 0 bases; junction bases outside the gene matches: 11. Germline loops: CDR1 GTSNPN, CDR2 SVGIG (reference sequence). The CDR3 runs 17 residues. Here the CDR3 reads CAWSRRGGFLGSYEQYF. CDR3 sequence (DNA): TGTGCCTGGAGTAGGCGGGGGGGTTTTTTAGGCTCCTACGAGCAGTACTTC.

The chain employs TRBV19 and TRBJ1-6; no clear D gene. Germline V gene sequence: CDR1 LNHDA, CDR2 SQIVND (reference sequence). The germline V and J ends were trimmed by 7 bases and 0 bases, with 4 bases remaining between them. The CDR3 contains 13 residues. As DNA, the CDR3 is TGTGCCAGTATGAGCTCCTATAATTCACCCCTCCACTTT. This gives the protein CASMSSYNSPLHF. Drawing the rest from reference TRBV19 and TRBJ1-6, the complete variable domain is DGGITQSPKYLFRKEGQNVTLSCEQNLNHDAMYWYRQDPGQGLRLIYYSQIVNDFQKGDIAEGYSVSREKKESFPLTVTSAQKNPTAFYLCASMSSYNSPLHFGNGTRLTVT.

The chain carries TRBV30 and TRBJ2-5; 11 bases align to TRBD2. The junction had 6 bases not matched to a gene; V was cut back by 4 bases and J by 5 bases. CDR1 is GTSNPN, CDR2 SVGIG, per germline (reference sequence). The CDR3 sequence is 14 residues long. In nucleotides, the CDR3 is TGTGCCTGGACATTAGCGGGGGGGCGGGAGACCCAGTACTTC. Amino acid sequence: CAWTLAGGRETQYF. The whole variable domain, remainder taken from reference TRBV30 and TRBJ2-5, is SQTIHQWPATLVQPVGSPLSLECTVEGTSNPNLYWYRQAAGRGLQLLFYSVGIGQISSEVPQNLSASRPQDRQFILSSKKLLLSDSGFYLCAWTLAGGRETQYFGPGTRLLVL.

This chain links TRBV1 with TRBJ2-2; whether TRBD2, the table's D call, matches the DNA was not checked. TRBV1 is a known pseudogene. This CDR3 is 15 amino acids long. The CDR3 sequence: CTSRFGGVRTGELFF. The CDR3 bases are TGCACCAGCAGATTCGGGGGAGTTAGGACCGGGGAGCTGTTTTTT.

V usage is TRBV7-2 and J usage is TRBJ2-5, with 7 bases that match TRBD2. CDR1 SGHTA and CDR2 FQGNSA come from the germline V gene. The CDR3 consists of 13 residues. Trimming took 5 bases from V and 5 from J; bases not matched to a gene: 5. This CDR3 reads CASSIPGRETQYF. The DNA for the CDR3 is TGTGCCAGCAGCATCCCCGGGAGGGAGACCCAGTACTTC.

The genes are TRBV18 and TRBJ2-5; the match to TRBD2 covers 7 bases. CDR1 is KGHSH and CDR2 is LQKENI in the germline V gene. V lost 3 bases to trimming and J lost 2 bases; unmatched junction nucleotides: 9. CDR3 length: 16 amino acids. CDR3 DNA sequence: TGTGCCAGCTCACCGCAGGGACTACTGGGGCAAGAGACCCAGTACTTC. As protein: CASSPQGLLGQETQYF.

The J gene is TRBJ2-5, the V gene TRBV28; D might be TRBD2 (5 bases). Trimming left V 11 bases short and J 7 bases short, with 14 bases between. The CDR3 runs to 11 residues. CDR1 is MDHEN and CDR2 is SYDVKM in the germline V gene. The CDR3 nucleotides read TGTGCCTCCGAGGGCGGTATGACCCAGTACTTC. Its translation: CASEGGMTQYF.